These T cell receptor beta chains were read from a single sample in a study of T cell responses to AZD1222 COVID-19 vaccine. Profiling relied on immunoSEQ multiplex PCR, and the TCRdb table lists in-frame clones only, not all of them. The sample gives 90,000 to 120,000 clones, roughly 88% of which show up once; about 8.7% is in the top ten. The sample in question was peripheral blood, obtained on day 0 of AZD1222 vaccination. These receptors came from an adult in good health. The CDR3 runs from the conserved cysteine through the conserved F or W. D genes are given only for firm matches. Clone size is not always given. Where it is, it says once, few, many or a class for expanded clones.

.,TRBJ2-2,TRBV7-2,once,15,CASSLGTARSGELFF,TGTGCCAGCAGCTTAGGGACAGCCAGAAGCGGGGAGCTGTTTTTT
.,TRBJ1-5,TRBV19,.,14,CASYKGLGNQPQHF,TGTGCCAGCTATAAGGGGTTGGGCAATCAGCCCCAGCATTTT
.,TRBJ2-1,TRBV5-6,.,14,CASTPGVGLNEQFF,TGTGCCAGCACCCCAGGCGTGGGGCTCAATGAGCAGTTCTTC
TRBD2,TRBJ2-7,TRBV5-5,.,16,CASSLGLAGSSYEQYF,TGTGCCAGCAGCCTGGGACTAGCGGGCAGCTCCTACGAGCAGTACTTC
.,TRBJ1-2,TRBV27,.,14,CASSPKSGRGGYTF,TGTGCCAGCAGTCCAAAGTCGGGTAGAGGTGGCTACACCTTC
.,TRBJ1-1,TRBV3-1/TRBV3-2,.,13,CASSQGASTEAFF,TGTGCCAGCAGCCAGGGGGCGTCAACTGAAGCTTTCTTT
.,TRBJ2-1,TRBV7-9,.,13,CASSKTTGPEQFF,TGTGCCAGCAGCAAGACTACAGGCCCCGAGCAGTTCTTC
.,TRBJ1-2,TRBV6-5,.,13,CASSYSTSPRYTF,TGTGCCAGCAGTTACTCGACCTCCCCGAGGTACACCTTC
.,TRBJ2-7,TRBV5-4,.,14,CASSLGRGIGEQYF,TGTGCCAGCAGCTTGGGCCGGGGGATCGGCGAGCAGTACTTC
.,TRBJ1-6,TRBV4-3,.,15,CASSQDRWDSSPLHF,TGCGCCAGCAGCCAAGATCGATGGGATAGCTCACCCCTCCACTTT
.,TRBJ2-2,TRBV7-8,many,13,CASSLVVGGELFF,TGTGCCAGCAGCTTAGTCGTCGGTGGGGAGCTGTTTTTT
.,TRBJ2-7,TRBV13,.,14,CASSLGTAPYEQYF,TGTGCCAGCAGCTTAGGGACGGCCCCCTACGAGCAGTACTTC
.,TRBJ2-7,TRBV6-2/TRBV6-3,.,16,CASSYFVGDNYYEQYF,TGTGCCAGCAGTTACTTCGTGGGGGATAATTACTACGAGCAGTACTTC
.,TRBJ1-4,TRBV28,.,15,CASSGRTPTNEKLFF,TGTGCCAGCAGTGGTAGGACACCCACTAATGAAAAACTGTTTTTT
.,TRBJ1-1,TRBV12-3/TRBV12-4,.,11,CASRRDGKAFF,TGTGCCAGCAGACGGGACGGGAAAGCTTTCTTT
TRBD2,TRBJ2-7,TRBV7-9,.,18,CASSPSLAGGQSSYEQYF,TGTGCCAGCAGCCCGTCTTTAGCGGGAGGGCAGAGCTCCTACGAGCAGTACTTC
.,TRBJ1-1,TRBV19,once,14,CASRQGGHGTEAFF,TGTGCCAGTAGACAAGGGGGGCATGGCACTGAAGCTTTCTTT
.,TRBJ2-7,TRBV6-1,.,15,CASSEGATALYEQYF,TGTGCCAGCAGTGAAGGCGCGACAGCGCTCTACGAGCAGTACTTC
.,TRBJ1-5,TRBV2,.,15,CASSVAGRSNQPQHF,TGTGCCAGCAGTGTCGCCGGCAGGAGCAATCAGCCCCAGCATTTT
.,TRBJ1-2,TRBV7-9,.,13,CASSFDGLYGYTF,TGTGCCAGCAGCTTTGACGGTCTCTATGGCTACACCTTC
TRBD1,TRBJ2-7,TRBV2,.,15,CASSVGQGGSYEQYF,TGTGCCAGCAGTGTAGGACAGGGGGGATCCTACGAGCAGTACTTC
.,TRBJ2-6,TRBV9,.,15,CASSVGSSGANVLTF,TGTGCCAGCAGCGTAGGGAGCTCTGGGGCCAACGTCCTGACTTTC
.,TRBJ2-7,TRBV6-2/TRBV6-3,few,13,CASSYAGPIGQYF,TGTGCCAGCAGTTACGCAGGGCCCATAGGGCAGTACTTC
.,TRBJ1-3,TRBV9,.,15,CASSTGILGGNTIYF,TGTGCCAGCAGTACGGGAATTCTCGGAGGAAACACCATATATTTT
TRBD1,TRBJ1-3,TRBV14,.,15,CASRRQGTSGNTIYF,TGTGCCAGCAGGCGACAGGGGACTTCTGGAAACACCATATATTTT
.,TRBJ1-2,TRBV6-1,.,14,CASSEGDGRYGYTF,TGTGCCAGCAGTGAAGGGGACGGCCGCTATGGCTACACCTTC
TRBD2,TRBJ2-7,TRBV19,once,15,CASSTPGLGSYEQYF,TGTGCCAGTAGTACCCCGGGACTAGGCTCCTACGAGCAGTACTTC
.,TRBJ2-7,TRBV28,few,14,CASSLRGRAYEQYF,TGTGCCAGCAGTTTACGGGGCAGGGCCTACGAGCAGTACTTC
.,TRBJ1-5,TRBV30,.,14,CAWSVGQSNQPQHF,TGTGCCTGGAGTGTAGGCCAGAGCAATCAGCCCCAGCATTTT
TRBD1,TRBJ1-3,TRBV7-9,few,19,CASSLPTSRDSHTGNTIYF,TGTGCCAGCAGCTTACCAACGTCCCGGGACAGCCACACTGGAAACACCATATATTTT
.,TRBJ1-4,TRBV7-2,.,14,CASSRGPTNEKLFF,TGTGCCAGCAGCCGGGGGCCCACTAATGAAAAACTGTTTTTT
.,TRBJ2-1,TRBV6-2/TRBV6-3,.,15,CASRYGGEFYNEQFF,TGTGCCAGCAGATACGGAGGGGAGTTCTACAATGAGCAGTTCTTC
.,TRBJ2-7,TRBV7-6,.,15,CASSLEAGRAYEQYF,TGTGCCAGCAGCTTAGAGGCGGGGAGAGCCTACGAGCAGTACTTC
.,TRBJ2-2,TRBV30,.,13,CAWGRTVYGELFF,TGTGCCTGGGGTAGGACGGTTTACGGGGAGCTGTTTTTT
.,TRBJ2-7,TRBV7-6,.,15,CASSRSDEGFYEQYF,TGTGCCAGCAGCCGTTCAGATGAAGGCTTCTACGAGCAGTACTTC
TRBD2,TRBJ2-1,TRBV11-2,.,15,CASSQTSGAYNEQFF,TGTGCCAGCAGCCAGACTAGCGGGGCCTACAATGAGCAGTTCTTC
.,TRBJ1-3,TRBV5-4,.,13,CASSFRQADTIYF,TGTGCCAGCAGCTTCAGGCAGGCGGACACCATATATTTT
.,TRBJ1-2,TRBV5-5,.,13,CASSPDLNYGYTF,TGTGCCAGCAGCCCCGACCTCAACTATGGCTACACCTTC
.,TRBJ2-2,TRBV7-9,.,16,CASSFRPGGPIGELFF,TGTGCCAGCAGCTTTAGACCTGGGGGGCCAATCGGGGAGCTGTTTTTT
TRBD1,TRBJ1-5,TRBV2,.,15,CASRGQTISNQPQHF,TGTGCCAGCAGGGGACAGACTATAAGCAATCAACCCCAGCATTTT
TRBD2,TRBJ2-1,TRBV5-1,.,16,CASSLVAGGSGNEQFF,TGCGCCAGCAGCTTGGTTGCGGGAGGGTCAGGGAATGAGCAGTTCTTC
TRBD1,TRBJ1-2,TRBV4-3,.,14,CASSQDRGADGYTF,TGCGCCAGCAGCCAAGACAGGGGGGCAGATGGCTACACCTTC
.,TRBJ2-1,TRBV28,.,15,CASTLGSSSYNEQFF,TGTGCCAGCACCTTAGGGTCCAGCTCCTACAATGAGCAGTTCTTC
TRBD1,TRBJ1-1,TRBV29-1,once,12,CSVVQGDTEAFF,TGCAGCGTTGTACAGGGGGACACTGAAGCTTTCTTT
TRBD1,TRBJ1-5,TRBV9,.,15,CASTPGTGAGQPQHF,TGTGCCAGCACCCCGGGGACAGGGGCGGGTCAGCCCCAGCATTTT
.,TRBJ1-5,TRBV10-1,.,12,CASRGKVQPQHF,TGCGCCAGCAGAGGAAAGGTTCAGCCCCAGCATTTT
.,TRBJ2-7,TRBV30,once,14,CAWTLRGVTYEQYF,TGTGCCTGGACCCTGAGAGGGGTGACCTACGAGCAGTACTTC
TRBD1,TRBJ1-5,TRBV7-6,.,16,CASSSAGTGGQGPQHF,TGTGCCAGCAGCTCAGCAGGGACAGGGGGACAGGGGCCCCAGCATTTT
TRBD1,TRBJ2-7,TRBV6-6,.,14,CASSYSGGSYEQYF,TGTGCCAGCAGTTATTCAGGGGGCTCCTACGAGCAGTACTTC
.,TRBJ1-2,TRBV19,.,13,CASSINGYYGYTF,TGTGCCAGTAGTATAAACGGATACTATGGCTACACCTTC
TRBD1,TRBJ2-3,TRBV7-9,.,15,CASRPGQGKSDTQYF,TGTGCCAGCAGGCCGGGACAGGGGAAGTCAGATACGCAGTATTTT
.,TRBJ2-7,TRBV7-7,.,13,CASSSRQGNEQYF,TGTGCTAGCAGCTCCCGACAAGGTAACGAGCAGTACTTC
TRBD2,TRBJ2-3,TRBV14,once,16,CASSLERGIYTDTQYF,TGTGCCAGCTCCCTAGAGCGGGGGATCTACACAGATACGCAGTATTTT